This T cell receptor (beta chain) was recovered during a study of CXCR3-negative and CXCR3-positive naive CD8 T cells. The CDR3 extends over 16 amino acids. The germline CDR1 and CDR2 sequences are MDHEN and SYDVKM. With respect to this clonotype: Antigen specificity is unknown.

Naive cells were sorted as CD45RO-, CCR7+, CD27+ and CD95-. The method, 5' RACE with UMI labels, was used to prepare the TRB cDNA libraries. TCRdb reanalyzed the 5' RACE reads and collapses them to one entry per CDR3 protein, without DNA. Its table records 150,000 or so distinct CDR3 sequences. Study findings and constraints: TRB CDR3s were more hydrophobic in CXCR3-positive than in CXCR3-negative naive cells. After cryopreservation, expression of CXCR3 was partially reduced, and most assays were run with fresh PBMCs. The naive subsets expressed comparable surface CD5, and the authors inferred TCR strength from TRB CDR3 properties. Whereas both naive subsets had comparably high diversity, memory CD8+ cells had much lower diversity.

This sequence originates from a human donor in good health. Some clones in this sample may be carry-over from other donors' samples. The specimen sequenced was naive CXCR3+ CD8+ T cells from blood. Described subset: CD45RO-CCR7+CD27+CD95- naive CD8+ T cells expressing CXCR3 (TNR3+). The rearrangement links TRBV28 to TRBJ2-1; the D call of TRBD1 rests on TCRdb alone, since no DNA is present to check it. CDR3 loop: CASSWGGRSSYNEQFF.